This is a list of T cell receptor beta chains from one sample in a study of blood T cell repertoires in COVID-19. Method: immunoSEQ multiplex PCR; TCRdb's copy keeps in-frame clones and lacks some. The sample lists some 340,000 clones, 80% to 90% seen once, with 2.5% to 3.5% in the top ten. The sequenced sample was peripheral blood. All receptors come from a man aged 25 to 40 with active or convalescent COVID-19. Each CDR3 is given with its conserved first and last residue. The D gene is left open where the match is weak. Not all rows give a size; the values are once, few, many and, for expanded clones, a class.

>TRBV6-2/TRBV6-3|.|.|TRBJ2-5
CASSSWQGEETQYF
TGTGCCAGCAGTTCCTGGCAGGGTGAGGAGACCCAGTACTTC
>TRBV6-6|.|.|TRBJ1-2
CASSSSTYSEGYTF
TGTGCCAGCAGCTCCTCTACTTATTCCGAGGGCTACACCTTC
>TRBV19|.|.|TRBJ1-1
CASANYENTEAFF
TGTGCCAGTGCGAATTATGAGAACACTGAAGCTTTCTTT
>TRBV5-4|.|once|TRBJ1-6
CASSFRDILNSPLHF
TGTGCCAGCAGCTTCCGGGACATCCTGAATTCACCCCTCCACTTT
>TRBV5-6|TRBD1|.|TRBJ1-1
CASSFPGQGNTEAFF
TGTGCCAGCAGCTTTCCCGGACAGGGAAACACTGAAGCTTTCTTT
>TRBV11-3|.|.|TRBJ2-6
CASSTGFSGANVLTF
TGTGCCAGCAGCACAGGATTCTCTGGGGCCAACGTCCTGACTTTC
>TRBV9|.|.|TRBJ1-1
CASSFRVGGSEVEAFF
TGTGCCAGCAGCTTCAGGGTTGGAGGGTCGGAGGTTGAAGCTTTCTTT
>TRBV7-9|.|.|TRBJ2-1
CASSFDRSAYNEQFF
TGTGCCAGCAGTTTCGACAGGAGCGCCTACAATGAGCAGTTCTTC
>TRBV19|TRBD2|.|TRBJ2-2
CASWTSGVTGELFF
TGTGCCAGCTGGACTAGCGGGGTCACCGGGGAGCTGTTTTTT
>TRBV4-3|TRBD2|.|TRBJ2-1
CASSPTSVGYNEQFF
TGCGCCAGCAGCCCCACTAGCGTCGGGTACAATGAGCAGTTCTTC
>TRBV7-9|TRBD1|.|TRBJ1-2
CASNAGQGGGHGYTF
TGTGCCAGCAACGCGGGACAGGGAGGAGGTCATGGCTACACCTTC
>TRBV30|.|.|TRBJ2-7
CAWSAGSGQYF
TGTGCCTGGAGTGCGGGGTCGGGGCAGTACTTC
>TRBV6-5|.|.|TRBJ2-3
CASSWVAGDTQYF
TGTGCCAGCAGTTGGGTGGCGGGAGATACGCAGTATTTT
>TRBV7-2|.|once|TRBJ1-1
CASSFRTAEAFF
TGTGCCAGCAGCTTCCGGACAGCTGAAGCTTTCTTT
>TRBV30|.|.|TRBJ2-5
CAWSVPGRETQYF
TGTGCCTGGAGTGTCCCGGGGAGAGAGACCCAGTACTTC
>TRBV7-9|.|.|TRBJ1-3
CASSLGGENTIYF
TGTGCCAGCAGCCTCGGCGGTGAAAACACCATATATTTT
>TRBV5-1|.|.|TRBJ2-2
CASSPARDSNTGELFF
TGCGCCAGCAGCCCCGCCAGGGACTCCAACACCGGGGAGCTGTTTTTT
>TRBV3-1/TRBV3-2|TRBD2|.|TRBJ2-3
CASSRSGGTDTQYF
TGTGCCAGCAGCCGGAGCGGGGGCACAGATACGCAGTATTTT
>TRBV7-2|TRBD2|.|TRBJ2-1
CASSPPLTSGAWGGEQFF
TGTGCCAGCAGCCCCCCCCTCACTAGCGGGGCTTGGGGGGGTGAGCAGTTCTTC
>TRBV7-2|.|.|TRBJ2-3
CASSPRLTDTQYF
TGTGCCAGCAGCCCGCGACTCACAGATACGCAGTATTTT
>TRBV7-2|.|.|TRBJ1-5
CASSISGYQPQHF
TGTGCCAGCAGTATTTCAGGGTATCAGCCCCAGCATTTT
>TRBV27|TRBD2|once|TRBJ2-3
CASSPEGLGARADTQYF
TGTGCCAGCAGTCCAGAGGGACTAGGGGCGAGGGCAGATACGCAGTATTTT
>TRBV6-2/TRBV6-3|TRBD2|once|TRBJ2-7
CASSYSTGLAGFYEQYF
TGTGCCAGCAGTTACTCGACGGGACTAGCGGGTTTCTACGAGCAGTACTTC
>TRBV5-1|TRBD1|once|TRBJ1-5
CASSSGTGPYSNQPQHF
TGCGCCAGCAGCTCTGGGACAGGCCCATATAGCAATCAGCCCCAGCATTTT
>TRBV6-2/TRBV6-3|.|.|TRBJ1-1
CASSYDDRFEAFF
TGTGCCAGCAGTTACGATGACAGATTTGAAGCTTTCTTT